Detailed here is one T cell receptor (beta chain). Measured with immunoSEQ multiplex PCR; TCRdb has only the in-frame clones, and not every one. The table lists approximately 460,000 clones, roughly 87% of them singletons. The germline CDR1 and CDR2 sequences are KGHSH and LQKENI. The CDR3 runs 14 residues. V lost 3 bases to trimming and J lost 0 bases, with 8 bases between them. This sample is part of a study of blood T cell repertoires in COVID-19. Overall study: T cells, B-cell-depleted T cells, or PBMCs supplied cDNA or gDNA.

The Seattle patients, enrolled during active infection, were followed longitudinally. This rearrangement joins TRBV18 to TRBJ1-1; D perhaps matches TRBD1 (6 bases). The sample consisted of peripheral blood. The clonotype originates from a man younger than 35 with COVID-19, enrolled during active disease. CDR3 amino acids: CASSPDSMNTEAFF. CDR3 bases: TGTGCCAGCTCACCGGACAGCATGAACACTGAAGCTTTCTTT.